The 14 T cell receptor beta chains reported below all come from one sample, sequenced in a study of T cells in Graves' hyperthyroidism and ophthalmopathy. Amplified TCR beta CDR3 regions derived from RNA transcripts. Using the HTBI primer set, a first-round RT-PCR was run on the TCR CDR3. A single record per CDR3 protein comes from TCRdb applying MiXCR to the multiplex PCR reads. Among some 98,000 distinct CDR3 sequences listed, roughly 40% were seen once. Sequenced input: peripheral blood or thyroid tissue (not recorded which). These receptors were taken from a young woman with Graves' hyperthyroidism.

Remarks on this clonotype: One end of the junction varies from germline; a read error may be responsible. V is TRBV2 and J is TRBJ2-3, with a tentative D call TRBD2 (6 bases). The CDR3 covers 12 residues. CDR1 is SNHLY, CDR2 FYNNEI, per germline. DNA of the CDR3: TGCGCCACCAGTGATCGGGGGAATACGCAGTATTTT. Encoded protein: CATSDRGNTQYF.

As regards this clonotype: Germline is not matched at one junction end, which may reflect a read error. The chain has TRBV11-3 and TRBJ1-6; no firm D call. Per germline, CDR1 SGHNT and CDR2 YENEEA. The CDR3 has 15 residues. The CDR3 DNA sequence: TGTGCTAGCAGCTTAGATCGACCCGATAGTTCACCCCTCCACTTT. This encodes CASSLDRPDSSPLHF.

As for this clonotype: Since the CDR3 does not end with the conserved phenylalanine or tryptophan, this likely comes from a read error. No DNA is shown, since the ends of the CDR3 on it are uncertain; the CDR3 is the one TCRdb lists. This rearrangement joins TRBV5-6 to TRBJ1-5; TRBD1 is the table's D call, not checked against the DNA. CDR1 is SGHDT, CDR2 YYEEEE, per germline. The CDR3 region is 10 residues in length, termini included. The CDR3 sequence is CASSRVGGPL.

This clonotype was observed at least ten times. This sequence joins TRBV20-1 and TRBJ1-1; D unclear. Germline V gene lookup returns CDR1 DFQATT and CDR2 SNEGSKA (reference sequence). Trimming took 4 bases from V and 10 from J, leaving 16 bases between them. There are 12 residues in the CDR3. CDR3 region: CSATPGILGAFF. The CDR3 bases are TGCAGTGCTACCCCCGGGATTTTAGGAGCTTTCTTT.

This clonotype was seen at least ten times. The chain joins TRBV12-3 or TRBV12-4 to TRBJ1-4, with TRBD1 matching 8 bases. The CDR3 totals 14 residues. With V trimmed by 7 bases and J by 7 bases, 8 bases remained unmatched. The CDR3 DNA follows: TGTGCCAGCACTTGGACAGGGCGGGGTGAAAAACTGTTTTTT. Translated: CASTWTGRGEKLFF.

A remark on this clonotype: This clone may be a read error of a much larger clone one base away. J is TRBJ1-1 and V is TRBV4-2, with unresolved D. Trimming shortened V by 0 bases and J by 4 bases, and 24 bases separated the two germline ends. The CDR3 contains 19 residues. Germline assignment: CDR1 LGHNA and CDR2 YNFKEQ. CDR3 in amino acids: CASSQDWRGRFVVGTEAFF. The CDR3 DNA sequence: TGTGCCAGCAGCCAAGATTGGAGAGGGAGGTTTGTTGTCGGCACTGAAGCTTTCTTT.

The sample holds a few counts of this clonotype. This sequence joins TRBV28 and TRBJ2-7, with 10 bases identical to TRBD2. This CDR3 is built from 19 residues. Trimming removed 0 bases from V and 9 bases from J; junction bases left unmatched: 20. Germline V lookup: CDR1 MDHEN, CDR2 SYDVKM. CDR3 loop: CASSLWSSGSPSSPSGQYF. In DNA, the CDR3 is TGTGCCAGCAGTTTATGGTCTAGCGGGAGTCCGTCCTCCCCGTCCGGGCAGTACTTC.

Of note for this clonotype: This sequence may be a read error, since a much larger clone differs from it by one base. In this CDR3 the conserved last residue, phenylalanine or tryptophan, is missing, so a read error is likely. The rearrangement uses TRBV28 and TRBJ2-5, with TRBD2 matching over 7 bases. The end of the DNA fits TRBJ2-7 better, so the J call may be wrong. CDR1 MDHEN and CDR2 SYDVKM come from the germline V gene. The length of the CDR3 is 13 residues. The CDR3 region is CASMEGGPYEQYS. CDR3 in DNA: TGTGCCAGCATGGAGGGAGGGCCCTACGAGCAGTACTCC.

This clonotype has a count of ten or more. The J gene is TRBJ2-7, the V gene TRBV5-1; the D is unclear. Per germline, CDR1 SGHRS and CDR2 YFSETQ. This CDR3 is built from 12 residues. V was trimmed by 4 bases and J by 2 bases, leaving 7 bases between them. The chain's CDR3 is CASSPNPYEQYF. The CDR3 region has the DNA TGCGCCAGCAGCCCTAACCCCTACGAGCAGTACTTC.

The chain couples TRBV7-9 to TRBJ1-1; 7 positions agree with TRBD1. Germline lookup yields CDR1 SEHNR and CDR2 FQNEAQ (reference sequence). Trimming took 8 bases from V and 1 from J; bases not matched to a gene: 7. This CDR3 is built from 14 residues. CDR3 nucleotides: TGTGCCAGCTCGGGGACAGATGGGAACACTGAAGCTTTCTTT. It yields the protein CASSGTDGNTEAFF.

This clonotype was picked up many times. The V and J genes are TRBV4-1 and TRBJ2-7; TRBD2 aligns across 8 bases. V lost 2 bases and J lost 4; bases outside the gene matches: 4. Germline V gene sequence: CDR1 MGHRA, CDR2 YSYEKL. The CDR3 has 14 residues. The CDR3 DNA is TGCGCCAGCAGCCAACTTACTAGCGGTTACGAGCAGTACTTC. Protein product: CASSQLTSGYEQYF.

The chain uses TRBV2 and TRBJ1-5; 8 positions agree with TRBD1. V was pared by 3 bases and J by 4 bases, with 2 bases of the junction left unmatched. The CDR3 consists of 14 residues. Germline-derived CDR1 and CDR2 are SNHLY and FYNNEI. This chain's CDR3 is CASSDGDRNQPQHF. DNA for the CDR3: TGTGCCAGCAGTGACGGGGACAGGAATCAGCCCCAGCATTTT.

Notes on this clonotype: This clone may be a read error of a much larger clone one base away. V and J are TRBV7-3 and TRBJ2-3; D is undetermined. V lost 6 bases, J lost 5 bases, and 6 bases lay in between. Germline V gene sequence: CDR1 SGHTA, CDR2 FQGTGA. This CDR3 region has 11 residues. Written as DNA, the CDR3 is TGTGCCAGCAGTTTAGAAGATACGCAGTATTTT. Translating gives CASSLEDTQYF.

As regards this clonotype: Given a much more abundant clone one base away, this may be a read error. The V gene is TRBV6-6, the J gene TRBJ2-5; D is tentatively TRBD1 or TRBD2 (5 bases each). Germline-derived CDR1 and CDR2 are MNHNY and SVGAGI (reference sequence). The length of the CDR3 is 14 residues. The CDR3 DNA is TGTGCCAGCACCAACCCAGGGCTGGGAGAGGCCCAGTACTTC. This encodes CASTNPGLGEAQYF.